These 9 T cell receptor beta chains were sequenced from one sample in a study of blood T cell repertoires in COVID-19. TCRdb keeps only in-frame clones here, not all; method: immunoSEQ multiplex PCR. Of 95,000 to 100,000 clones in the sample, about 89% were seen once. The source material was peripheral blood. All receptors come from a man aged 50-59 years with acute or convalescent COVID-19.

This sequence joins TRBV7-2 and TRBJ1-2; 8 nucleotides align to TRBD1. The CDR3 totals 13 residues. With V trimmed by 5 bases and J by 4 bases, 3 bases remained unmatched. Germline V gives CDR1 SGHTA, CDR2 FQGNSA. Here the CDR3 reads CASSRTGPYGYTF. CDR3 DNA sequence: TGTGCCAGCAGCAGGACAGGGCCCTATGGCTACACCTTC.

The chain uses TRBV18 and TRBJ2-7; 10 bases are shared with TRBD2. J gave up 6 bases and V 3 bases, and 8 bases lay outside the gene matches. CDR1 is KGHSH and CDR2 is LQKENI in the germline V gene. This CDR3 is 15 amino acids long. The CDR3 protein is CASSPQGTSVPEQYF. DNA of the CDR3: TGTGCCAGCTCACCCCAAGGGACTAGCGTACCCGAGCAGTACTTC.

The J gene is TRBJ2-7, the V gene TRBV24-1, with D perhaps matching TRBD2 (6 bases). With 7 bases removed from V and 3 bases from J, the gap between germline ends came to 21 bases. Germline CDR1 and CDR2: KGHDR and SFDVKD. The CDR3 has 16 amino acids. The CDR3 is CATSYRLDSTYYEQYF. CDR3 DNA sequence: TGTGCCACCAGCTACCGACTAGACAGCACATACTACGAGCAGTACTTC.

In this sample, this clone turned up once. The chain combines TRBV7-9 with TRBJ2-3; 10 bases map to TRBD2. The CDR3 is 15 amino acids. Per germline, CDR1 SEHNR and CDR2 FQNEAQ (reference sequence). Unmatched junction bases numbered 9, after V lost 8 bases and J lost 4 bases. The CDR3: CASSILAGVADTQYF. In DNA form, the CDR3 reads TGTGCCAGCTCGATCCTAGCGGGGGTCGCAGATACGCAGTATTTT.

The V and J genes are TRBV10-2 and TRBJ1-5; no reliable D call. V was shortened by 4 bases and J by 4 bases, with 14 bases between the two germline ends. The CDR3 has 15 residues. The germline V gene has CDR1 WSHSY and CDR2 SAAADI. The CDR3 coding sequence is TGCGCCAGCAGTGCGGCACAAAGAGGGAATCAGCCCCAGCATTTT. It translates to CASSAAQRGNQPQHF.

The chain carries TRBV5-6 and TRBJ2-7; TRBD1 aligns across 11 bases. V gave up 3 bases and J gave up 4 bases; unmatched junction bases: 3. The CDR3 loop spans 14 amino acids. CDR1 and CDR2 from the germline V gene are SGHDT and YYEEEE. Written as DNA, the CDR3 is TGTGCCAGCAGCTGGACAGGGGGCAGGTACGAGCAGTACTTC. Its translation: CASSWTGGRYEQYF.

The chain combines TRBV3-1 (or the pseudogene TRBV3-2) with TRBJ2-3, with D uncertain. In germline, CDR1 is LGHDT, CDR2 YNNKEL (reference sequence). The germline V and J ends were trimmed by 3 bases and 1 base, with 5 bases remaining between them. This CDR3 spans 13 amino acids. CDR3 loop: CASSQARTDTQYF. In nucleotides, the CDR3 is TGTGCCAGCAGCCAGGCCCGCACAGATACGCAGTATTTT.

V and J are TRBV5-1 and TRBJ2-1; D may be TRBD1 (6 bases). The CDR3 runs 13 residues. V lost 3 bases to trimming and J lost 6 bases, with 10 bases between them. From germline, CDR1 is SGHRS and CDR2 YFSETQ. CDR3 residues: CASSSTGANEQFF. In DNA form, the CDR3 reads TGCGCCAGCAGCTCGACAGGAGCCAATGAGCAGTTCTTC.

The genes are TRBV5-1 and TRBJ1-2; D call uncertain. The V end lost 0 bases, the J end lost 8 bases, and 14 bases lay between the germline ends. From germline, CDR1 is SGHRS and CDR2 YFSETQ. The CDR3 extends over 14 amino acids. The CDR3 DNA reads TGCGCCAGCAGCTTGGCCGGGGTCGAGAAAGGCTACACCTTC. Protein: CASSLAGVEKGYTF.